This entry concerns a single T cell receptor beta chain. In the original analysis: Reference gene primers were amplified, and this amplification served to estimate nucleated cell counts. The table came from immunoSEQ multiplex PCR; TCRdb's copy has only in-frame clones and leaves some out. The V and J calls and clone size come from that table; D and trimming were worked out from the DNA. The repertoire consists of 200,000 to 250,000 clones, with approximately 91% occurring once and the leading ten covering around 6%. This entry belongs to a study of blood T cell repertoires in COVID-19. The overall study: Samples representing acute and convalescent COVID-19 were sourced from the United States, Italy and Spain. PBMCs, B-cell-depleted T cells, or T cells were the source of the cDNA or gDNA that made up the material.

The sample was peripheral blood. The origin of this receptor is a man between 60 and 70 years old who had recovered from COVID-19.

This CDR3 reads CASGLVLQGTDTQYF. The CDR3 coding sequence is TGTGCTAGTGGTTTGGTACTCCAGGGCACAGATACGCAGTATTTT. V gene TRBV12-5 combines with J gene TRBJ2-3; D unclear. The CDR3 runs 15 residues. Per germline, CDR1 LGHNT and CDR2 FRNRAP. Trimming took off 0 bases at V and 1 base at J, with 8 bases between the two ends.